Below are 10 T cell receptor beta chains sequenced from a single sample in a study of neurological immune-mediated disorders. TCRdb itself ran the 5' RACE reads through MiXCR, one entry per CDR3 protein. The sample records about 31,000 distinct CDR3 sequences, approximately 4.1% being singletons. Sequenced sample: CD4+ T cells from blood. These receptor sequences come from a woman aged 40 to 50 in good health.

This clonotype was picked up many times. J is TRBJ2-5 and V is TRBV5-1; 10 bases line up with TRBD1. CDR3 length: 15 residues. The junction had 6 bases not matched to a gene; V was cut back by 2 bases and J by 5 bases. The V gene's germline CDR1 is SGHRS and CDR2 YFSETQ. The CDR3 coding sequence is TGCGCCAGCAGCTTCGGGACAGGGGTAGGGGAGACCCAGTACTTC. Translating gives CASSFGTGVGETQYF.

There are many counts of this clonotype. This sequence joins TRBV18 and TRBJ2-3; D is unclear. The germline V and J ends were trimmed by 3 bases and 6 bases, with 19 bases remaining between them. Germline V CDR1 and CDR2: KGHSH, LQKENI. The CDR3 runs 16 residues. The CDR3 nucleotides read TGTGCCAGCTCACCCGCGACCATAGATCTGGTGGATACGCAGTATTTT. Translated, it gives CASSPATIDLVDTQYF.

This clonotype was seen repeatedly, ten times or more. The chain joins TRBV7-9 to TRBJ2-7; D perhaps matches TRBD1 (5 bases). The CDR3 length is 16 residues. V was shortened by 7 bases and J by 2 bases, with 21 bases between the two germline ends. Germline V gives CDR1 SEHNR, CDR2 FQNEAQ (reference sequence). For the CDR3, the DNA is TGTGCCAGCACCTCAACTGGTGGATGGGGCACCTACGAGCAGTACTTC. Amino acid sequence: CASTSTGGWGTYEQYF.

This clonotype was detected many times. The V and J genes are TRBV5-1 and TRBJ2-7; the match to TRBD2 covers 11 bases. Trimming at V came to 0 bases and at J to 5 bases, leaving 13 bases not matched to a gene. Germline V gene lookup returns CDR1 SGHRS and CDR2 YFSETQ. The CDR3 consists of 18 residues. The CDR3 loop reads CASSLGLAGGRTVNEQYF. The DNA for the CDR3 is TGCGCCAGCAGCTTGGGCCTAGCGGGAGGCAGGACCGTTAACGAGCAGTACTTC.

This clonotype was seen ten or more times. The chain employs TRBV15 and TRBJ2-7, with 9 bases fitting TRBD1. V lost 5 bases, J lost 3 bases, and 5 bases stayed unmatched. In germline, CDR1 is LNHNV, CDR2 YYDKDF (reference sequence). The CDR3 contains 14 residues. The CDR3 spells CATSGGQGHYEQYF. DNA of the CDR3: TGTGCCACCAGCGGGGGACAGGGACACTACGAGCAGTACTTC.

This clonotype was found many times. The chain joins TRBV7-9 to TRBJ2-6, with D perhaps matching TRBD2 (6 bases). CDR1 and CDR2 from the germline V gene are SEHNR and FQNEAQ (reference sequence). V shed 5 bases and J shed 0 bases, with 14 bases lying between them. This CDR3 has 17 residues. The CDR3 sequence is CASSARDGGSGANVLTF. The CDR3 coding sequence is TGTGCCAGCAGCGCAAGGGACGGGGGCTCTGGGGCCAACGTCCTGACTTTC.

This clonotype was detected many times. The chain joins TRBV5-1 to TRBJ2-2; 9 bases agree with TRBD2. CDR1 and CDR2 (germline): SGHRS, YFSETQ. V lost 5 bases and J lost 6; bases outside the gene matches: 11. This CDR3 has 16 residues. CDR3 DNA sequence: TGCGCCAGCAGTGGTCTCAGCGGGAGGATAGCCGGGGAGCTGTTTTTT. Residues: CASSGLSGRIAGELFF.

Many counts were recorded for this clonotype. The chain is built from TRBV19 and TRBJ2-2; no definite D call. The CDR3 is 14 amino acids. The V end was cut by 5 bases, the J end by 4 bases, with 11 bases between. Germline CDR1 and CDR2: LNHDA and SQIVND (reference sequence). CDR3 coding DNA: TGTGCCAGTAGTCTTGCCTCGGGCACCGGGGAGCTGTTTTTT. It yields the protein CASSLASGTGELFF.

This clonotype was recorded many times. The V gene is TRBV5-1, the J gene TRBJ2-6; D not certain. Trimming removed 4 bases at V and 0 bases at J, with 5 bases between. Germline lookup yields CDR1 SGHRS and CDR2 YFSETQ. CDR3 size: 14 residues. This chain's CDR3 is CASSTSSGANVLTF. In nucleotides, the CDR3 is TGCGCCAGCAGCACCTCCTCTGGGGCCAACGTCCTGACTTTC.

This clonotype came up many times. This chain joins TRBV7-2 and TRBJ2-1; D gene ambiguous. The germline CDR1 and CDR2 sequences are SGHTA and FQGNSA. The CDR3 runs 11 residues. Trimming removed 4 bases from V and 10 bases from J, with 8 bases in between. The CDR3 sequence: CASSSTREQFF. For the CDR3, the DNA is TGTGCCAGCAGCTCTACTCGGGAGCAGTTCTTC.